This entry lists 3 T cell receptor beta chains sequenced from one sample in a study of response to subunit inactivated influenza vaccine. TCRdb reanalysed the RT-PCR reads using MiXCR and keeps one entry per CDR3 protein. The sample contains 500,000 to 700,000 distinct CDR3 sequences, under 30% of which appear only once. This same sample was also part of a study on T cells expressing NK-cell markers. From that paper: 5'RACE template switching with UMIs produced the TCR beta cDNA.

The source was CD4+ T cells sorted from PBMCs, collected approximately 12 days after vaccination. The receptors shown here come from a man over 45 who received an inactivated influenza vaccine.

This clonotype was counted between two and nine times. Written as DNA, the CDR3 is TGTGCCAGCAGTTACGGGCATCAGCCCCAGCATTTT. Its translation: CASSYGHQPQHF. The chain is built from TRBV6-2 or TRBV6-3 and TRBJ1-5; D is undetermined. The CDR3 runs to 12 residues. Deletions cut 2 bases from V and 5 bases from J, with 4 bases between. Germline values: CDR1 MNHEY, CDR2 SVGEGT.

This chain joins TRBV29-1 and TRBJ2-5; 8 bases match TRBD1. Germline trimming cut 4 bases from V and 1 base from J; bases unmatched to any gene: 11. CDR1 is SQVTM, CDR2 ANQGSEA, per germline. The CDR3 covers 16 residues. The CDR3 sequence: CSVVRFGTGVQETQYF. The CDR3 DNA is TGCAGCGTTGTCAGATTTGGGACAGGAGTCCAAGAGACCCAGTACTTC.

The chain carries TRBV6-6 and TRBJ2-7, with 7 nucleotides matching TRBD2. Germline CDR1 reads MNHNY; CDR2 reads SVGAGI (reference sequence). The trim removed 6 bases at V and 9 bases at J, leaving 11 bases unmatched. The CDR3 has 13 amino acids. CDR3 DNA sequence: TGTGCCAGCAGCCTAGCGGATCCCACCGGGCAGTACTTC. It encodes CASSLADPTGQYF.